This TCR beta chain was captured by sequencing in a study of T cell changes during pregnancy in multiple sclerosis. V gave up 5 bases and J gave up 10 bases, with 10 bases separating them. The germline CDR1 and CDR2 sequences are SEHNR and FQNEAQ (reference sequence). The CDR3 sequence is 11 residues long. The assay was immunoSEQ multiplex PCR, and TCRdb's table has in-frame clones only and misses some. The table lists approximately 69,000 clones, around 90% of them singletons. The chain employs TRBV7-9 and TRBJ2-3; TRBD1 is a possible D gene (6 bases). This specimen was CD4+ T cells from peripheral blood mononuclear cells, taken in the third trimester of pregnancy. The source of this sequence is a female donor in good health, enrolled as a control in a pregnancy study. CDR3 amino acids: CASSQKGAQYF. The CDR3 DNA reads TGTGCCAGCAGCCAAAAGGGGGCGCAGTATTTT. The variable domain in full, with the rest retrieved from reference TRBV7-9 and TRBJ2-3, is DTGVSQNPRHKITKRGQNVTFRCDPISEHNRLYWYRQTLGQGPEFLTYFQNEAQLEKSRLLSDRFSAERPKGSFSTLEIQRTEQGDSAMYLCASSQKGAQYFGPGTRLTVL.